One sample yielded the 17 T cell receptor beta chains listed below, sequenced in a study of graft-versus-host responses after intestinal transplantation (dated by TCRdb to the early 2020s). Per the publication, the time point label means: cells obtained before transplantation from donor or recipient. Libraries came from the immunoSEQ multiplex PCR assay. Sourced from immuneACCESS, this table was stored by TCRdb with only in-frame sequences that have V and J called. A share of the clones is absent; for the studies checked, an unresolved V gene accounts for under half, and the remainder has no known explanation. The sample has approximately 77,000 clones on record, about 88% of them singletons. Roughly 0.37% of the sample lies in the top ten. These receptors are not linked to any known antigen. The sample in question was unstimulated CD4+ T cells sorted from spleen or lymph node cells, obtained before intestinal transplant. Receptors were obtained from a human donor who received an intestinal transplant.

The chain links TRBV27 to TRBJ2-1, with D tentatively TRBD2 (6 bases). Deletions cut 3 bases from V and 6 bases from J, with 15 bases between. Germline V gene sequence: CDR1 MNHEY, CDR2 SMNVEV (reference sequence). The CDR3 covers 15 residues. The CDR3 sequence is CASSLRPGTFNEQFF. DNA for the CDR3: TGTGCCAGCAGTTTGAGGCCCGGGACTTTCAATGAGCAGTTCTTC.

The chain couples TRBV6-1 to TRBJ2-5, with TRBD1 matching over 8 bases. CDR1 is MNHNS and CDR2 is SASEGT in the germline V gene. V shed 6 bases, J shed 5 bases, and the junction held 8 bases outside the gene matches. There are 14 residues in the CDR3. The CDR3 sequence: CASREGQATETQYF. The CDR3 coding sequence is TGTGCCAGCAGGGAGGGACAGGCCACGGAGACCCAGTACTTC.

V and J are TRBV4-1 and TRBJ2-7, with TRBD2 as a possible D gene (5 bases). V was cut by 4 bases and J by 0 bases, with 16 bases left in between. CDR1 and CDR2 (germline): MGHRA, YSYEKL. This CDR3 has 16 amino acids. The CDR3 DNA sequence: TGCGCCAGCAGCCCCGAGGGAACGGGGAGCTCCTACGAGCAGTACTTC. This gives the protein CASSPEGTGSSYEQYF.

The chain combines TRBV7-9 with TRBJ2-4; D not certain. Trimming cost V 2 bases and J 0 bases, with 5 bases left between them. The CDR3 covers 14 residues. Germline V lookup: CDR1 SEHNR, CDR2 FQNEAQ (reference sequence). CDR3 in DNA: TGTGCCAGCAGCTTACCGGGAGCCAAAAACATTCAGTACTTC. This gives the protein CASSLPGAKNIQYF.

V usage is TRBV9 and J usage is TRBJ2-1, with a tentative D call TRBD2 (6 bases). The CDR3 is 17 residues long. Germline CDR1 and CDR2: SGDLS and YYNGEE. V gave up 4 bases and J gave up 2 bases, with 19 bases separating them. CDR3 DNA: TGTGCCAGCAGCTTGGGGACGGGAGACTGGCCCTACAATGAGCAGTTCTTC. Translating it yields CASSLGTGDWPYNEQFF.

The J gene is TRBJ2-4, the V gene TRBV6-1; D ambiguous. The CDR3 consists of 12 residues. CDR1 is MNHNS, CDR2 SASEGT, per germline. The V and J ends lost 3 bases and 9 bases respectively, with 9 bases between them. In DNA, the CDR3 is TGTGCCAGCAGTGACGATTCGGGCATTCAGTACTTC. Translating it yields CASSDDSGIQYF.

The chain joins TRBV6-6 to TRBJ1-5; D is unresolved. Trimming pared 6 bases from V and 5 bases from J, leaving 8 bases between. The germline gives CDR1 MNHNY, CDR2 SVGAGI (reference sequence). The length of the CDR3 is 12 residues. CDR3 loop: CASRPGDQPQHF. CDR3 sequence (DNA): TGTGCCAGCAGACCCGGGGATCAGCCCCAGCATTTT.

The J gene is TRBJ1-1, the V gene TRBV14; TRBD1 is a possible D gene (5 bases). Trimming left V 1 base short and J 8 bases short, with 8 bases between. Per germline, CDR1 SGHDN and CDR2 FVKESK. This CDR3 spans 12 amino acids. This CDR3 reads CASSQVRGEAFF. The CDR3 DNA reads as TGTGCCAGCAGCCAAGTCCGGGGGGAAGCTTTCTTT.

The V call is TRBV5-1, the J call TRBJ1-5; D may be TRBD1 (5 bases). This CDR3 is built from 15 residues. Germline CDR1 reads SGHRS; CDR2 reads YFSETQ. The V and J ends lost 2 bases and 1 base respectively, with 10 bases between them. DNA for the CDR3: TGCGCCAGCAGCTTAGCAGGGTACAGCAATCAGCCCCAGCATTTT. Translated: CASSLAGYSNQPQHF.

The V call is TRBV27, the J call TRBJ2-3; 7 bases fit TRBD2. V shed 2 bases, J shed 2 bases, and the junction held 4 bases outside the gene matches. Germline V gene sequence: CDR1 MNHEY, CDR2 SMNVEV (reference sequence). CDR3 length: 15 amino acids. CDR3 nucleotides: TGTGCCAGCAGTTTAGGAGCGGGATCCACAGATACGCAGTATTTT. Protein: CASSLGAGSTDTQYF.

The chain uses TRBV4-2 and TRBJ2-2, with TRBD2 as a possible D gene (5 bases). CDR1 is LGHNA, CDR2 YNFKEQ, per germline. The CDR3 has 19 residues. Trimming cost V 0 bases and J 0 bases, with 17 bases left between them. The CDR3 here is CASSQDPTRRVTNTGELFF. The CDR3 DNA follows: TGTGCCAGCAGCCAAGACCCCACCCGGCGGGTAACGAACACCGGGGAGCTGTTTTTT.

The V gene is TRBV4-2, the J gene TRBJ1-6; the match to TRBD1 covers 7 bases. The CDR3 covers 14 residues. Germline assignment: CDR1 LGHNA and CDR2 YNFKEQ. After removal of 3 bases from V and 9 bases from J, the junction contained 5 bases not matched to a gene. The CDR3 sequence is CASSQTGSGSPLHF. The CDR3 DNA reads as TGTGCCAGCAGCCAGACAGGGTCCGGTTCACCCCTCCACTTT.

The gene calls are TRBV28 and TRBJ2-3, with 9 bases that match TRBD2. J lost 1 base, V lost 6 bases, and 11 bases had no gene match. The CDR3 runs to 17 residues. The germline V gene has CDR1 MDHEN and CDR2 SYDVKM. CDR3 in amino acids: CASSAGRLAGRTDTQYF. CDR3 nucleotides: TGTGCCAGCAGCGCCGGGAGGCTAGCGGGACGCACAGATACGCAGTATTTT.

V gene TRBV9 combines with J gene TRBJ1-2; a weak D match, TRBD1 (6 bases). The CDR3 covers 15 residues. Germline V gene lookup returns CDR1 SGDLS and CDR2 YYNGEE. V gave up 0 bases and J gave up 10 bases, with 19 bases separating them. CDR3 region: CASSVGGGPGFHYTF. The CDR3 DNA is TGTGCCAGCAGCGTAGGGGGGGGCCCCGGGTTCCACTACACCTTC.

The chain couples TRBV7-3 to TRBJ2-2; D gene ambiguous. The CDR3 covers 12 residues. Germline values: CDR1 SGHTA, CDR2 FQGTGA. V was shortened by 5 bases and J by 3 bases, with 4 bases between the two germline ends. The CDR3 nucleotides read TGTGCCAGCAGCCGCGACACCGGGGAGCTGTTTTTT. This encodes CASSRDTGELFF.

In DNA form, the CDR3 reads TGCGCCAGCGACCCCGGGACAAGTCCGTCCTACGAGCAGTACTTC. This codes for CASDPGTSPSYEQYF. The rearrangement uses TRBV5-1 and TRBJ2-7; possible D gene TRBD1, 6 bases. Trimming cost V 7 bases and J 1 base, with 18 bases left between them. The germline V gene has CDR1 SGHRS and CDR2 YFSETQ. This CDR3 region has 15 residues. The full variable domain, rest sourced from reference TRBV5-1 and TRBJ2-7, is KAGVTQTPRYLIKTRGQQVTLSCSPISGHRSVSWYQQTPGQGLQFLFEYFSETQRNKGNFPGRFSGRQFSNSRSEMNVSTLELGDSALYLCASDPGTSPSYEQYFGPGTRLTVT.

Only one count was recorded for this clone. The V call is TRBV6-5, the J call TRBJ1-2, with D unclear. This CDR3 comprises 15 residues. V gave up 6 bases and J gave up 8 bases, with 22 bases separating them. CDR1 MNHEY and CDR2 SVGAGI come from the germline V gene. This CDR3 is CASRTSQPGSNGYTF. CDR3 DNA sequence: TGTGCCAGCAGAACAAGCCAGCCTGGGAGCAACGGCTACACCTTC.